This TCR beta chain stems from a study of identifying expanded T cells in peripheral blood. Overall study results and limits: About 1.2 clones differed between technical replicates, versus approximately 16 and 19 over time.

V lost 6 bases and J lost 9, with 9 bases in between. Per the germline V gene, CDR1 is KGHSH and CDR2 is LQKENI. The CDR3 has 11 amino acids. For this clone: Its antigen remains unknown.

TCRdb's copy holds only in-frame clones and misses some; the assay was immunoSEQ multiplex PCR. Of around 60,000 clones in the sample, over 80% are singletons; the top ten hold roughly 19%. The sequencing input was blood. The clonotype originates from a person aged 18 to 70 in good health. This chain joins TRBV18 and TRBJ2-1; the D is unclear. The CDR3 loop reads CASSIKGEQFF. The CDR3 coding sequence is TGTGCCAGCTCTATAAAGGGTGAGCAGTTCTTC. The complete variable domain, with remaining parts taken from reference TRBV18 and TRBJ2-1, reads NAGVMQNPRHLVRRRGQEARLRCSPMKGHSHVYWYRQLPEEGLKFMVYLQKENIIDESGMPKERFSAEFPKEGPSILRIQQVVRGDSAAYFCASSIKGEQFFGPGTRLTVL.